This TCR beta chain was identified in a study of response to subunit inactivated influenza vaccine. This CDR3 contains 16 residues. CDR1 is SGHKS and CDR2 is YYEKEE in the germline V gene (reference sequence). The germline V and J ends were trimmed by 4 bases and 1 base, with 15 bases remaining between them. MiXCR was run by TCRdb on the RT-PCR reads, yielding one entry per CDR3 protein. The table records about 540,000 distinct CDR3 sequences, around 15% of them present only once. Concerning this clonotype: The antigen is not known.

Overall study findings and caveats: New T cells are recruited in small numbers by each seasonal influenza vaccination, according to the authors' suggestion.

This clonotype originated in a man aged 50 or older who received an inactivated influenza vaccine. The rearrangement uses TRBV5-5 and TRBJ2-1, with D possibly matching TRBD1 (6 bases). The specimen comprised PBMCs from blood, sampled about 12 days after vaccination. The CDR3 DNA reads as TGTGCCAGCAGCACCCAGGGGTCGCCGTCCTACAATGAGCAGTTCTTC. Protein product: CASSTQGSPSYNEQFF.